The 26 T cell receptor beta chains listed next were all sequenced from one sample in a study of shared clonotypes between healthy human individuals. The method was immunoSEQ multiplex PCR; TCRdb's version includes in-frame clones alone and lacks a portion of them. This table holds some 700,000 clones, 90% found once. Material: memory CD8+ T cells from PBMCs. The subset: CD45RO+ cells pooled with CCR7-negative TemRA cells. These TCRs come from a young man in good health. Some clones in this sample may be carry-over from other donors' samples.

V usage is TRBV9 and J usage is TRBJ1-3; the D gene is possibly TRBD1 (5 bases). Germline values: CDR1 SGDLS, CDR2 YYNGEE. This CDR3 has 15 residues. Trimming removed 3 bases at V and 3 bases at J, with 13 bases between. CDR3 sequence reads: CASSAGASVGNTIYF. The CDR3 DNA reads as TGTGCCAGCAGCGCCGGGGCCAGCGTTGGAAACACCATATATTTT.

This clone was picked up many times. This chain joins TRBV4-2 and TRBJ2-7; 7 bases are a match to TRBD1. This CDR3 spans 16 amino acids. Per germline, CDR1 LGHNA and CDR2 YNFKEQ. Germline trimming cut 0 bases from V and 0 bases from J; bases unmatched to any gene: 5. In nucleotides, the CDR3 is TGTGCCAGCAGCCAAGATTGGGACAGTATCTCCTACGAGCAGTACTTC. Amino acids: CASSQDWDSISYEQYF.

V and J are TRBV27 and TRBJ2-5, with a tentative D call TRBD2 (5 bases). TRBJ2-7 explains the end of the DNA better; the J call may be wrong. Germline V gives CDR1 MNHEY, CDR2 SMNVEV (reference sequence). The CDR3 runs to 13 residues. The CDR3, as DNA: TGTGCCAGCAGTTCTCGGGGAGTCTACGAGCAGTACTTC. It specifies CASSSRGVYEQYF.

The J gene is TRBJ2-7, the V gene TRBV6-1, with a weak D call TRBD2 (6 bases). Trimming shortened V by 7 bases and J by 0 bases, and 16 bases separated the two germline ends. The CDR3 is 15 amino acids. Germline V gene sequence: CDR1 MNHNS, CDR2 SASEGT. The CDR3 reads CASNSGTLSSYEQYF. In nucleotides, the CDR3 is TGTGCCAGCAATTCCGGGACTCTTAGCTCCTACGAGCAGTACTTC.

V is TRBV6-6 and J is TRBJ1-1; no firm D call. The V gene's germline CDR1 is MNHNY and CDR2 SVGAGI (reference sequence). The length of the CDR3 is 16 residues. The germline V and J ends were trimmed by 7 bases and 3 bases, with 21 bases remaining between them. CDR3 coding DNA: TGTGCCAGCACGGGAGAGGTGCGACTTCCGGACACTGAAGCTTTCTTT. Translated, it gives CASTGEVRLPDTEAFF.

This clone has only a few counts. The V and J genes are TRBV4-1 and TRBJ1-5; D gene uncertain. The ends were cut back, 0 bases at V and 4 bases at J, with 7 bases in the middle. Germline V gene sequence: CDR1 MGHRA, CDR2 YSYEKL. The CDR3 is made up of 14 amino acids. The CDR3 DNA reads TGCGCCAGCAGCCAAGATCGGGTGAATCAGCCCCAGCATTTT. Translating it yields CASSQDRVNQPQHF.

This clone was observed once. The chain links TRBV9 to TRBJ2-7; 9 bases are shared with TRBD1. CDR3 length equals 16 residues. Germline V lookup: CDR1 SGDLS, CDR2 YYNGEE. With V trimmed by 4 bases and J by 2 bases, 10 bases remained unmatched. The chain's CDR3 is CASSPFGGQGPYEQYF. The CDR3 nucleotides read TGTGCCAGCAGCCCTTTCGGGGGACAGGGCCCCTACGAGCAGTACTTC. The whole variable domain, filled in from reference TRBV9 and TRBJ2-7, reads DSGVTQTPKHLITATGQRVTLRCSPRSGDLSVYWYQQSLDQGLQFLIQYYNGEERAKGNILERFSAQQFPDLHSELNLSSLELGDSALYFCASSPFGGQGPYEQYFGPGTRLTVT.

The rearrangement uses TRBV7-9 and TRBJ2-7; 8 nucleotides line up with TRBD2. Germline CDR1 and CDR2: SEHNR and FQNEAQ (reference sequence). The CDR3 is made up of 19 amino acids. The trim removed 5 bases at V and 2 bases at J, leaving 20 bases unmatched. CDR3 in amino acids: CASSTTTHITSGTTYEQYF. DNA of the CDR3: TGTGCCAGCAGCACAACAACTCACATCACTAGCGGCACCACCTACGAGCAGTACTTC.

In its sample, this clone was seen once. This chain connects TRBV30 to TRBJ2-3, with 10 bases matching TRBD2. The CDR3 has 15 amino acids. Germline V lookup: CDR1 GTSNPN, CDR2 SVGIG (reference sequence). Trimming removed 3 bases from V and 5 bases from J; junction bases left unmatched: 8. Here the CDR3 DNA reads TGTGCCTGGAGCCAAGGGACTAGCGCGGGAGATACGCAGTATTTT. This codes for CAWSQGTSAGDTQYF.

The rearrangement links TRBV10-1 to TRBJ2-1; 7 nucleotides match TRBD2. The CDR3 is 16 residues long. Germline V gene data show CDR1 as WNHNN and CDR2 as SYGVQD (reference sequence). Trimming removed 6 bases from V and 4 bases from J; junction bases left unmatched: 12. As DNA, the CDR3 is TGCGCCAGCAGCCCCGCGGGGGTCCCCAGTTACAATGAGCAGTTCTTC. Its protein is CASSPAGVPSYNEQFF.

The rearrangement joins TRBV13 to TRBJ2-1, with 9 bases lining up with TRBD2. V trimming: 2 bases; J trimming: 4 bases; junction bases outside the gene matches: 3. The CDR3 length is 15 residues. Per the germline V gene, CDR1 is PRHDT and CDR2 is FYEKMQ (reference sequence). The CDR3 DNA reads TGTGCCAGCAGCTTAAAACTAGCGGGTTACAATGAGCAGTTCTTC. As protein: CASSLKLAGYNEQFF.

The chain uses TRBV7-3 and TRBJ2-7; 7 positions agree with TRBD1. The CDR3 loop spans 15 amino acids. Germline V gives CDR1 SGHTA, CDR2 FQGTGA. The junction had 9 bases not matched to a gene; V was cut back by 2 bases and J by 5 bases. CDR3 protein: CASSLYDRAIDEQYF. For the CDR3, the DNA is TGTGCCAGCAGCTTATACGACAGGGCAATCGACGAGCAGTACTTC.

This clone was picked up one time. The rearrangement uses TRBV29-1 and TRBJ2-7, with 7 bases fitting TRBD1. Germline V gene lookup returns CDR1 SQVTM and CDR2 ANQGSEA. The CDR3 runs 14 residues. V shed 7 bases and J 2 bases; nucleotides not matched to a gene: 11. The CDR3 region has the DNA TGCAGCGCAGTCGACAGGGAGCTAACCTACGAGCAGTACTTC. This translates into CSAVDRELTYEQYF.

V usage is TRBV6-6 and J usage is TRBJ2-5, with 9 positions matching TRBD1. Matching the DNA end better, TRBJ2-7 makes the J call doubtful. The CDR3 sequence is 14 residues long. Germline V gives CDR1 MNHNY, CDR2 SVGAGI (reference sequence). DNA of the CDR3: TGTGCCAGCAGTTACTCGGACAGGGGCTACGAGCAGTACTTC. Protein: CASSYSDRGYEQYF.

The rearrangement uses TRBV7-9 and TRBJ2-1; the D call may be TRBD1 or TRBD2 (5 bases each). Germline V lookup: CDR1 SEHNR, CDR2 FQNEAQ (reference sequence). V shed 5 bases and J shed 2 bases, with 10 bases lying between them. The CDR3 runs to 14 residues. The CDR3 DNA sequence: TGTGCCAGCAGCGGGGACGCGGCCTACAATGAGCAGTTCTTC. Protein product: CASSGDAAYNEQFF. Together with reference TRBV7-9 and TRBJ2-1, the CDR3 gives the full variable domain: DTGVSQNPRHKITKRGQNVTFRCDPISEHNRLYWYRQTLGQGPEFLTYFQNEAQLEKSRLLSDRFSAERPKGSFSTLEIQRTEQGDSAMYLCASSGDAAYNEQFFGPGTRLTVL.

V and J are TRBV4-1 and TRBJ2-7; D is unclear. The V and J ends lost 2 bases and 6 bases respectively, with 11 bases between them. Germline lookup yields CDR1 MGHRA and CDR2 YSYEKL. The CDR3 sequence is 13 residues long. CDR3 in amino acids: CASSQQTWAEQYF. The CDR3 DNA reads TGCGCCAGCAGCCAACAGACTTGGGCCGAGCAGTACTTC.

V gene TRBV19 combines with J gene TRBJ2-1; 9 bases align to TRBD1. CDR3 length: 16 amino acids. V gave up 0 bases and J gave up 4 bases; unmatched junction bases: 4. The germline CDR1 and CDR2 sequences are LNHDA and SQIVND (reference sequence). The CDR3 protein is CASSIDTGGGYNEQFF. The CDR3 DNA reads TGTGCCAGTAGTATAGACACAGGGGGCGGATACAATGAGCAGTTCTTC.

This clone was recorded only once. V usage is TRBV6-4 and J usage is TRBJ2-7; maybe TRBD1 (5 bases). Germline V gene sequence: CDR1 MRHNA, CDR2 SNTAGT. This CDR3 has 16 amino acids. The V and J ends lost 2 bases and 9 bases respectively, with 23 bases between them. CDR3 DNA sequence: TGTGCCAGCAGTGACCCGGACCAAGGGGAAATAGGTGGGCAGTACTTC. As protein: CASSDPDQGEIGGQYF.

CDR3 sequence: CATTGTGLYEQYF. The DNA of the CDR3 is TGTGCCACAACCGGGACAGGGTTGTACGAGCAGTACTTC. The chain recombines TRBV6-1 with TRBJ2-7; 9 bases map to TRBD1. The CDR3 totals 13 residues. Trimming removed 10 bases from V and 4 bases from J; junction bases left unmatched: 8. The germline V gene encodes CDR1 MNHNS and CDR2 SASEGT.

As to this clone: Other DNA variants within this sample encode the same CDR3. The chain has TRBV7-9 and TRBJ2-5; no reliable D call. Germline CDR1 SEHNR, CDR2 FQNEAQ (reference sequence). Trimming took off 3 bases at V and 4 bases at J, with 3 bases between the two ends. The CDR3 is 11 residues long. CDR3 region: CASSFRETQYF. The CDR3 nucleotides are TGTGCCAGCAGCTTCCGAGAGACCCAGTACTTC.

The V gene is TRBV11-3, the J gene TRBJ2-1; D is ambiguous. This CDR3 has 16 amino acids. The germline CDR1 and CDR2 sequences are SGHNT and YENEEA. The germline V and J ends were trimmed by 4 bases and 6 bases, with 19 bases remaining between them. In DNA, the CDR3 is TGTGCCAGCAGCTCCGCCGGTCGGCCTGCCCTCAATGAGCAGTTCTTC. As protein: CASSSAGRPALNEQFF. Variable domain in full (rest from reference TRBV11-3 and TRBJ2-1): EAGVVQSPRYKIIEKKQPVAFWCNPISGHNTLYWYLQNLGQGPELLIRYENEEAVDDSQLPKDRFSAERLKGVDSTLKIQPAELGDSAVYLCASSSAGRPALNEQFFGPGTRLTVL.

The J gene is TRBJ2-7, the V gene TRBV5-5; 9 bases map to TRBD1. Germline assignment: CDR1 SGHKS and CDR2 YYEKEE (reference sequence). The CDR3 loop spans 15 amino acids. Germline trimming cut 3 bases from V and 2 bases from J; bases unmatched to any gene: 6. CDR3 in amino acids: CASSWDRVRTYEQYF. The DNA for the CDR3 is TGTGCCAGCAGCTGGGACAGGGTGCGAACCTACGAGCAGTACTTC.

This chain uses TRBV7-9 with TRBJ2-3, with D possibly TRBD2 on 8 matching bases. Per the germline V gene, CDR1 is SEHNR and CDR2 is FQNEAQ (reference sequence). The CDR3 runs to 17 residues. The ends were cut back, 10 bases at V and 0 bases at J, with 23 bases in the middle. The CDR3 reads CAIKDRRSGSSTDTQYF. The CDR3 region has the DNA TGTGCCATAAAGGACAGGAGAAGCGGGAGCAGCACAGATACGCAGTATTTT.

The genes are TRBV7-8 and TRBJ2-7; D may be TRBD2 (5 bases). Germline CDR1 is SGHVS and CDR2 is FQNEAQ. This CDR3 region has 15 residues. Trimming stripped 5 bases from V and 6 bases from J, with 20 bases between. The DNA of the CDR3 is TGTGCCAGCAGCCCGAATTCCGGGGTATCTTCCGAGCAGTACTTC. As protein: CASSPNSGVSSEQYF.

CDR3 in DNA: TGTGCCAGCAGTTCTCCGAGAGTAGCGGGAGTTAATGAGCAGTTCTTC. Translated, it gives CASSSPRVAGVNEQFF. V and J are TRBV28 and TRBJ2-1, with 9 bases fitting TRBD2. The V gene's germline CDR1 is MDHEN and CDR2 SYDVKM. V lost 4 bases, J lost 7 bases, and 11 bases stayed unmatched. The CDR3 extends over 16 amino acids.

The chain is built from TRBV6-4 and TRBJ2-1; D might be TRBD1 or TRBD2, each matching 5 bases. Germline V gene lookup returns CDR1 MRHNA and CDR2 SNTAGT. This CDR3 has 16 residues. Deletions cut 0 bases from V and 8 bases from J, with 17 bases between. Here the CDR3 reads CASSDSTGAGADEQFF. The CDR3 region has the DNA TGTGCCAGCAGTGACTCAACCGGGGCCGGGGCCGATGAGCAGTTCTTC.